The entry below gives a single T cell receptor (beta chain) sequence along with its context. Its target is not known. The same CDR3 also results from other DNA sequences found in this sample. Source study methods: From ImmunoSEQ came sequences covering only the junction and carrying no quality scores, so filtering differed. Libraries were prepared by immunoSEQ multiplex PCR; TCRdb keeps only in-frame clonotypes and omits some of them. The DNA gave D and trimming, while V, J and clone size come from that table. The data contain millions of clones, 90% to 95% of them singletons. Germline lookup yields CDR1 MNHNS and CDR2 SASEGT. The CDR3 is 12 amino acids. Between the trimmed V and J ends, which lost 5 bases and 4 bases, there was a span of 9 bases. These data are taken from a study of shared clonotypes between healthy human individuals. Whole-study results and caveats: Enrolling few donors narrowed the genetic and exposure-history diversity that was represented. When naive CD4 clonotypes were compared across a handful of donors, 4% to 5.5% were shared.

The rearrangement uses TRBV6-1 and TRBJ2-7; maybe TRBD1 (6 bases). The sample consisted of naive CD4+ T cells sorted from blood. Subset of the sample: CD45RA+ positively selected. This clonotype was obtained from a man younger than 35 in good health. The CDR3 protein is CASSTQGYEQYF. CDR3 nucleotides: TGTGCCAGCAGTACACAGGGTTACGAGCAGTACTTC.